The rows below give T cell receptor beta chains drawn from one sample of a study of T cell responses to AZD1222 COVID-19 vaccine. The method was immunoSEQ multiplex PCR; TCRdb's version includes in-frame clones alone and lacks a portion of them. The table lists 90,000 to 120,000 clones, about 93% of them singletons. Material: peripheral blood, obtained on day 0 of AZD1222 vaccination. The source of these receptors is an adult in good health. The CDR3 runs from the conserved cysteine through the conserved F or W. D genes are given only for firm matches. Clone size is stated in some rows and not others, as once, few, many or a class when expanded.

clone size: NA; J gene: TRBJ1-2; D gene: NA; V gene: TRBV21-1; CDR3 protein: CASGDRLTNFYGYTF; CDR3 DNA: TGTGCCAGTGGGGACAGACTGACGAACTTCTATGGCTACACCTTC
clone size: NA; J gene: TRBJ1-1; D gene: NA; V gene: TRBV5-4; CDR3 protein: CASSPSPGLGGTEAFF; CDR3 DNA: TGTGCCAGCAGCCCCTCCCCGGGATTAGGAGGCACTGAAGCTTTCTTT
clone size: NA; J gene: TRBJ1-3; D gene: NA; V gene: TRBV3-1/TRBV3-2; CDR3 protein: CASSQDRGSRSGNTIYF; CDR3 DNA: TGTGCCAGCAGCCAAGACAGGGGTTCCCGCTCTGGAAACACCATATATTTT
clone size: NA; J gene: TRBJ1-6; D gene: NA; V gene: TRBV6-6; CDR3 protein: CASSGRENNSPLHF; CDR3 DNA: TGTGCCAGCAGTGGAAGGGAAAATAATTCACCCCTCCACTTT
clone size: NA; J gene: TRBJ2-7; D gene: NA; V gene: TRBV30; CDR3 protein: CAWSVGLGAWDQYF; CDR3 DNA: TGTGCCTGGAGTGTGGGGTTGGGGGCTTGGGATCAGTACTTC
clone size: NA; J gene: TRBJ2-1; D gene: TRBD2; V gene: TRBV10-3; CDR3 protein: CAISLAGNEQFF; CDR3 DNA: TGTGCCATCAGCTTAGCGGGGAATGAGCAGTTCTTC
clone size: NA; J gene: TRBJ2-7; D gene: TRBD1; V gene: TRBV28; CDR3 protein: CASTLRTGTTYEQYF; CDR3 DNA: TGTGCCAGCACCCTCAGGACAGGGACCACCTACGAGCAGTACTTC
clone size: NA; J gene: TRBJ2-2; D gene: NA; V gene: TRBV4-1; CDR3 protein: CASSGANTGELFF; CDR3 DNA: TGCGCCAGCAGCGGGGCGAACACCGGGGAGCTGTTTTTT
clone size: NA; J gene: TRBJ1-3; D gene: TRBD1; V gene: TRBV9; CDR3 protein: CASSPRPGTGGIAGNTIYF; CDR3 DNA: TGTGCCAGCAGCCCTCGTCCCGGGACAGGGGGAATAGCCGGAAACACCATATATTTT
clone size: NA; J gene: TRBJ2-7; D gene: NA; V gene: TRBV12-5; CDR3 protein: CASGLVPETPFSYEQYF; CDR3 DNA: TGTGCTAGTGGTTTGGTACCCGAAACACCTTTTTCCTACGAGCAGTACTTC
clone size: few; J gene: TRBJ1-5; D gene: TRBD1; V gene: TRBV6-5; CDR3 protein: CASSWTGGNQPQHF; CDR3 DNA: TGTGCCAGCAGTTGGACAGGGGGGAATCAGCCCCAGCATTTT
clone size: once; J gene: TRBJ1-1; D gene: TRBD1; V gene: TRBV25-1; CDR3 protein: CASSAYRGHTEAFF; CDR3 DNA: TGTGCCAGCAGTGCGTACAGGGGGCACACTGAAGCTTTCTTT
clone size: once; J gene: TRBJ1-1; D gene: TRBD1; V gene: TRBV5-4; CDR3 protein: CASSWDSYTEAFF; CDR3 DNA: TGTGCCAGCAGCTGGGACAGCTACACTGAAGCTTTCTTT
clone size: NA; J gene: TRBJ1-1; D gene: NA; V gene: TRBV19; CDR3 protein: CASSIVGVKAFF; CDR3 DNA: TGTGCCAGTAGTATAGTTGGGGTAAAAGCTTTCTTT
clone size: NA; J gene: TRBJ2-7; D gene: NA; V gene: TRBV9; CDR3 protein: CASSEGGHYEQYF; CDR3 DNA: TGTGCCAGCAGCGAGGGGGGACACTACGAGCAGTACTTC
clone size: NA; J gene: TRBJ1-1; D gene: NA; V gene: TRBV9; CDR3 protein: CASSVESANTEAFF; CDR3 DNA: TGTGCCAGCAGCGTAGAGTCAGCGAACACTGAAGCTTTCTTT
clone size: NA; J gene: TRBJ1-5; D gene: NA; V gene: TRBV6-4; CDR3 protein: CAFPRPGLGQPQHF; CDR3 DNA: TGTGCCTTTCCAAGGCCGGGGCTCGGGCAGCCCCAGCATTTT
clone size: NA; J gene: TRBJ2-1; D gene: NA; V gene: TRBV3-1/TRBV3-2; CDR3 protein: CASSRGSSYNEQFF; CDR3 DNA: TGTGCCAGCAGCCGGGGGAGCTCCTACAATGAGCAGTTCTTC
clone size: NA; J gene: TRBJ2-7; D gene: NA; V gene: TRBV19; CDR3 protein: CATLPRTGSSYEQYF; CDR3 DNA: TGTGCCACTCTACCCCGGACGGGAAGCTCCTACGAGCAGTACTTC
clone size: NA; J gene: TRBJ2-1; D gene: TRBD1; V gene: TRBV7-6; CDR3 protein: CASSLGQEYNEQFF; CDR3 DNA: TGTGCCAGCAGCTTGGGACAGGAATACAATGAGCAGTTCTTC
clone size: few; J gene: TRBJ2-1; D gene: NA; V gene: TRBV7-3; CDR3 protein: CASSSTGLSYNEQFF; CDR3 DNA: TGTGCCAGCAGCTCAACAGGGTTATCCTACAATGAGCAGTTCTTC
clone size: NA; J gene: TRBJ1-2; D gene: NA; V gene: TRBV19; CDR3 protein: CASSIAGEYGYTF; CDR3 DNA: TGTGCCAGTAGTATTGCGGGGGAGTATGGCTACACCTTC
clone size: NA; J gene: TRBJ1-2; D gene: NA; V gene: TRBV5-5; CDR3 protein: CASSVWGRGYGYTF; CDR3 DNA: TGTGCCAGCAGCGTATGGGGCAGGGGCTATGGCTACACCTTC
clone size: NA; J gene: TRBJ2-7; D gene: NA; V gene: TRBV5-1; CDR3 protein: CASSSSSYEQYF; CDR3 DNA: TGCGCCAGCAGCTCCAGCTCCTACGAGCAGTACTTC
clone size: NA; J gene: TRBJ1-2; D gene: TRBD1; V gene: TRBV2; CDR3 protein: CASTAPGDRVYGYTF; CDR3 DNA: TGTGCCAGCACCGCACCCGGTGACAGGGTATATGGCTACACCTTC
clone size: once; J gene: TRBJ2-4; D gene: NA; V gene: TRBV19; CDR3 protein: CASSIVETADKNIQYF; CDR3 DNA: TGTGCCAGTAGTATAGTAGAGACAGCAGACAAAAACATTCAGTACTTC
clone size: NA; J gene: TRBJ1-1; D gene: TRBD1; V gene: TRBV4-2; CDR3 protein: CASSLGTGGRNTEAFF; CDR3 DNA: TGTGCCAGCAGCCTCGGGACAGGGGGTAGGAACACTGAAGCTTTCTTT
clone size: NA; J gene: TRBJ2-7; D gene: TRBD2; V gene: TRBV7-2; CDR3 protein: CASSFSGGSSSYEQYF; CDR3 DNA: TGTGCCAGCAGCTTTAGCGGGGGGTCGAGCTCCTACGAGCAGTACTTC
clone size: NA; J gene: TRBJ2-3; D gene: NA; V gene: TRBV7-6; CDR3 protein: CASSPGPPGADTQYF; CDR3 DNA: TGTGCCAGCAGCCCAGGACCCCCGGGGGCAGATACGCAGTATTTT
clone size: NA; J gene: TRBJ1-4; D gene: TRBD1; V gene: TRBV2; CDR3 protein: CASSRDRAELNEKLFF; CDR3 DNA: TGTGCCAGCAGTCGGGACAGGGCGGAACTTAATGAAAAACTGTTTTTT
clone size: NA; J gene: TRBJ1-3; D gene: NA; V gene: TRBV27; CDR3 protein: CASSKIPPGNTIYF; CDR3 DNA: TGTGCCAGCAGTAAAATTCCCCCTGGAAACACCATATATTTT
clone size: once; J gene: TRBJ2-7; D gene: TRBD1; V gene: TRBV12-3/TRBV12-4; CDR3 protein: CASRAGGWGEQYF; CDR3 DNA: TGTGCCAGCAGGGCAGGGGGCTGGGGGGAGCAGTACTTC
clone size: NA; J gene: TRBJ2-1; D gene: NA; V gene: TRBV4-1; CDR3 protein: CASSQGNEQFF; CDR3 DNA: TGCGCCAGCAGCCAAGGCAATGAGCAGTTCTTC
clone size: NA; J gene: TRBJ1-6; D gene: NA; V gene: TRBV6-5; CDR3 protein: CAIQMSSYNSPLHF; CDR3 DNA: TGTGCCATCCAGATGAGCTCCTATAATTCACCCCTCCACTTT
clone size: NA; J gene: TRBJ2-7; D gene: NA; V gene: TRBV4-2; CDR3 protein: CASSQDREQPFYEQYF; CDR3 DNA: TGTGCCAGCAGCCAAGATCGTGAACAGCCTTTCTACGAGCAGTACTTC
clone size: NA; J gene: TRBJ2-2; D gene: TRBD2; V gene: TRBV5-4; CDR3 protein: CASSLWRGAEGSTGELFF; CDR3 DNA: TGTGCCAGCAGCTTGTGGCGGGGGGCAGAAGGTTCGACCGGGGAGCTGTTTTTT
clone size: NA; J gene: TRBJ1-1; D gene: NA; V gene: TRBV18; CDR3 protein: CASSPQSLNTEAFF; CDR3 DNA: TGTGCCAGCTCACCACAAAGCCTGAACACTGAAGCTTTCTTT
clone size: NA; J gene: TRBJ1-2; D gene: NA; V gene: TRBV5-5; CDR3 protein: CASSQLRGSRGGYTF; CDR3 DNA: TGTGCCAGCAGCCAACTTCGGGGCTCGAGAGGGGGCTACACCTTC